Listed here are 20 T cell receptor beta chains from one sample, sequenced in a study of CD8 T cells in Susac syndrome. RNA amounts of 0.5 to 1 ug underwent reverse transcription with random hexamers. TCRdb called the immunoSEQ multiplex PCR reads again in MiXCR, with one record for every CDR3 protein. Altogether 150,000 or so distinct CDR3 sequences are present, around 96% being singletons, with the ten largest covering about 0.13%. The sequenced sample consisted of CD4+ T cells from PBMCs. The receptors come from a human donor with Susac syndrome.

J is TRBJ2-7 and V is TRBV20-1; 7 bases line up with TRBD1. The germline CDR1 and CDR2 sequences are DFQATT and SNEGSKA (reference sequence). The V segment lost 5 bases and the J segment 3 bases; nucleotides outside the gene matches: 7. This CDR3 is 13 amino acids long. Here the CDR3 reads CSARQGWNYEQYV. As DNA, the CDR3 is TGCAGTGCTCGACAGGGTTGGAACTACGAGCAGTACGTC.

The J gene is TRBJ2-1, the V gene TRBV5-4; D is unresolved. The CDR3 has 15 amino acids. V lost 2 bases, J lost 2 bases, and 11 bases lay in between. Germline V CDR1 and CDR2: SGHNT, YYREEE (reference sequence). The chain's CDR3 is CASSLGLEPYNEQFF. Written as DNA, the CDR3 is TGTGCCAGCAGCTTAGGGCTAGAACCCTACAATGAGCAGTTCTTC.

The chain has TRBV7-2 and TRBJ2-5; possibly TRBD1 for D (5 bases). CDR1 is SGHTA and CDR2 is FQGNSA in the germline V gene. This CDR3 has 15 amino acids. V was cut by 0 bases and J by 5 bases, with 13 bases left in between. The CDR3 spells CASSLANRNFETQYF. As DNA, the CDR3 is TGTGCCAGCAGCTTAGCGAACAGGAATTTCGAGACCCAGTACTTC.

This sequence joins TRBV12-3 or TRBV12-4 and TRBJ2-7, with D tentatively TRBD2 (5 bases). The CDR3 extends over 13 amino acids. V lost 3 bases and J 0 bases, leaving 6 bases between the germline ends. CDR3 sequence reads: CASSFSVSYEQYF. DNA for the CDR3: TGTGCCAGCAGTTTTAGCGTCTCCTACGAGCAGTACTTC.

This chain links TRBV9 with TRBJ2-1; D is ambiguous. The germline V and J ends were trimmed by 0 bases and 7 bases, with 5 bases remaining between them. The V gene's germline CDR1 is SGDLS and CDR2 YYNGEE. The CDR3 spans 12 residues. This CDR3 reads CASSVGRNEQFF. Written as DNA, the CDR3 is TGTGCCAGCAGCGTAGGTAGGAATGAGCAGTTCTTC.

Here the CDR3 reads CSARRESYNQPQHF. The DNA for the CDR3 is TGCAGTGCTAGACGTGAAAGTTACAATCAGCCCCAGCATTTT. This chain connects TRBV20-1 to TRBJ1-5; D is uncertain. The CDR3 consists of 14 residues. The germline V gene has CDR1 DFQATT and CDR2 SNEGSKA (reference sequence). Trimming pared 2 bases from V and 3 bases from J, leaving 11 bases between.

The chain combines TRBV6-5 with TRBJ2-1; D is unclear. Trimming pared 4 bases from V and 5 bases from J, leaving 6 bases between. This CDR3 is 12 amino acids long. Germline V lookup: CDR1 MNHEY, CDR2 SVGAGI. The CDR3 DNA reads TGTGCCAGCAGTTCCACAAACAATGAGCAGTTCTTC. This translates into CASSSTNNEQFF.

This chain connects TRBV28 to TRBJ2-7; 9 nucleotides line up with TRBD1. The CDR3 covers 15 residues. CDR1 is MDHEN, CDR2 SYDVKM, per germline. V gave up 7 bases and J gave up 5 bases; unmatched junction bases: 12. For the CDR3, the DNA is TGTGCCAGCACACCGGGACAGGGCTCTCTCCACGAGCAGTACGTC. It is translated as CASTPGQGSLHEQYV.

This rearrangement joins TRBV6-1 to TRBJ2-7; 9 bases are shared with TRBD1. Trimming cost V 5 bases and J 2 bases; bases outside gene matches: 7. The germline gives CDR1 MNHNS, CDR2 SASEGT. The CDR3 covers 15 residues. CDR3 protein: CASSFRDRETYEQYV. The CDR3 nucleotides read TGTGCCAGCAGTTTCCGGGACAGGGAAACCTACGAGCAGTACGTC.

The chain combines TRBV29-1 with TRBJ2-2, with D tentatively TRBD1 (6 bases). V shed 4 bases and J shed 7 bases, with 10 bases lying between them. This CDR3 is built from 12 residues. The germline gives CDR1 SQVTM, CDR2 ANQGSEA. The CDR3 sequence: CSVGWGLGELFF. DNA of the CDR3: TGCAGCGTTGGTTGGGGGCTCGGGGAGCTGTTTTTT.

The genes are TRBV11-1 and TRBJ2-5, with D possibly being TRBD1 (5 bases). The CDR3 runs to 14 residues. From germline, CDR1 is SGHAT and CDR2 FQDESV (reference sequence). V gave up 4 bases and J gave up 10 bases, with 19 bases separating them. CDR3 in amino acids: CASSSPWGTVGQYF. The CDR3 region has the DNA TGTGCCAGCAGCTCCCCCTGGGGCACGGTCGGCCAGTACTTC.

V usage is TRBV29-1 and J usage is TRBJ1-1; D is ambiguous. V was cut by 4 bases and J by 1 base, with 7 bases left in between. Germline loops: CDR1 SQVTM, CDR2 ANQGSEA. This CDR3 comprises 12 residues. The CDR3 sequence is CSVGPKNTEAFF. The CDR3 nucleotides read TGCAGCGTTGGGCCGAAGAACACTGAAGCTTTCTTT.

V gene TRBV28 combines with J gene TRBJ2-5, with TRBD1 matching 12 bases. This CDR3 has 16 amino acids. Per germline, CDR1 MDHEN and CDR2 SYDVKM. The V segment lost 6 bases and the J segment 5 bases; nucleotides outside the gene matches: 10. The CDR3 reads CASSSLGTGGRETQYF. The CDR3 nucleotides are TGTGCCAGCAGCTCCCTTGGGACAGGGGGCAGGGAGACCCAGTACTTC.

The chain couples TRBV30 to TRBJ1-3; D not resolved. The V gene's germline CDR1 is GTSNPN and CDR2 SVGIG (reference sequence). Trimming cost V 0 bases and J 4 bases, with 4 bases left between them. The CDR3 is made up of 12 amino acids. The CDR3: CAWSVRGNTIYF. CDR3 nucleotide sequence: TGTGCCTGGAGTGTAAGGGGAAACACCATATATTTT.

The V gene is TRBV9, the J gene TRBJ2-3; D is ambiguous. CDR1 is SGDLS and CDR2 is YYNGEE in the germline V gene. The CDR3 runs 12 residues. V was trimmed by 0 bases and J by 9 bases, leaving 8 bases between them. In DNA, the CDR3 is TGTGCCAGCAGCGTAGTATCAGGCACGCAGTATTTT. It encodes CASSVVSGTQYF.

The CDR3 sequence: CARSLAGANTGELFF. The CDR3, as DNA: TGTGCCAGAAGCCTAGCGGGGGCGAACACCGGGGAGCTGTTTTTT. The gene calls are TRBV5-3 and TRBJ2-2; 10 positions match TRBD2. TRBV5-3 is an open reading frame, and its role is uncertain. This CDR3 spans 15 amino acids. The ends lost 4 bases at V and 0 bases at J; junction bases unmatched: 0.

The chain links TRBV5-6 to TRBJ2-5; possibly TRBD1 for D (6 bases). Germline CDR1 and CDR2: SGHDT and YYEEEE. Deletions cut 4 bases from V and 2 bases from J, with 12 bases between. The CDR3 covers 14 residues. The CDR3 protein is CASSRTQGQETQYF. DNA for the CDR3: TGTGCCAGCAGCCGAACACAGGGACAAGAGACCCAGTACTTC.

The chain employs TRBV12-3 or TRBV12-4 and TRBJ1-1, with TRBD1 matching over 11 bases. This CDR3 is 15 amino acids long. Trimming removed 5 bases from V and 1 base from J; junction bases left unmatched: 3. The CDR3: CASSPGQGGNTEAFF. The CDR3 DNA sequence: TGTGCCAGCAGTCCGGGACAGGGGGGGAACACTGAAGCTTTCTTT.

The CDR3 is CATSGLREVGGVNEQFF. DNA of the CDR3: TGTGCCACCAGTGGCCTAAGGGAGGTGGGGGGGGTAAATGAGCAGTTCTTC. This rearrangement joins TRBV24-1 to TRBJ2-1, with 7 bases fitting TRBD2. The CDR3 is 17 residues long. The germline gives CDR1 KGHDR, CDR2 SFDVKD. V shed 5 bases and J 7 bases; nucleotides not matched to a gene: 16.

The chain recombines TRBV12-3 or TRBV12-4 with TRBJ2-3; TRBD2 matches at 10 bases. The ends lost 7 bases at V and 5 bases at J; junction bases unmatched: 9. This CDR3 is built from 15 residues. The CDR3 sequence is CASNLFEREGDTQYF. In DNA, the CDR3 is TGTGCCAGCAACCTGTTTGAGCGGGAGGGAGATACGCAGTATTTT.